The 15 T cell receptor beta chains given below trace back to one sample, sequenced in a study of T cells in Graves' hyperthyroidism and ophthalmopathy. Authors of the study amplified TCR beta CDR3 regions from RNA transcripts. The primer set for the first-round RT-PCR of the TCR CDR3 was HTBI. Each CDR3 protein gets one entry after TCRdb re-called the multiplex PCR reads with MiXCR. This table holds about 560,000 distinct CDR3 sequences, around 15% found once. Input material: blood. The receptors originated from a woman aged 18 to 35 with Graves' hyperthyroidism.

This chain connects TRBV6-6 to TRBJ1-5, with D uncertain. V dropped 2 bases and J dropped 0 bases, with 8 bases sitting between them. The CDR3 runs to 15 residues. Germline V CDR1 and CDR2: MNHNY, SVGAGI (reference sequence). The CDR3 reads CASSYKRSSNQPQHF. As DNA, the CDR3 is TGTGCCAGCAGTTACAAGCGGTCTAGCAATCAGCCCCAGCATTTT.

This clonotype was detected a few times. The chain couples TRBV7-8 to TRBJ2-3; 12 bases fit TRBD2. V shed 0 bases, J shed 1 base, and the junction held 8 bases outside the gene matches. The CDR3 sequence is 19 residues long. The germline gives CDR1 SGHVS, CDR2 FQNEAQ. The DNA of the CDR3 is TGTGCCAGCAGCTTAGCAGCGTCTAGCGGGAGGGCTGGCACAGATACGCAGTATTTT. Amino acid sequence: CASSLAASSGRAGTDTQYF.

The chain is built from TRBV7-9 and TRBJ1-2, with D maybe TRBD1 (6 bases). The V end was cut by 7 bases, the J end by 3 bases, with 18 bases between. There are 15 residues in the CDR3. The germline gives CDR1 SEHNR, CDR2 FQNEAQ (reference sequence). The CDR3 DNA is TGTGCCAGCACCCCGCAGGGGAATAGGGACTATGGCTACACCTTC. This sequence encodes CASTPQGNRDYGYTF.

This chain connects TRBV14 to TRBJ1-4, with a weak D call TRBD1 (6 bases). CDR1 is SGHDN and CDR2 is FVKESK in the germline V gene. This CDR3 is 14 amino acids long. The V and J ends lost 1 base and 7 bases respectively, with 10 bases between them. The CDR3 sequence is CASSQGGRSEKLFF. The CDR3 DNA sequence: TGTGCCAGCAGCCAAGGGGGGCGCTCTGAAAAACTGTTTTTT.

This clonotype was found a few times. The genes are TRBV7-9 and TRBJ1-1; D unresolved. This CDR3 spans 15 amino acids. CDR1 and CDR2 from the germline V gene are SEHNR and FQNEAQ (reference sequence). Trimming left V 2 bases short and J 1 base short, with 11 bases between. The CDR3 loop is CASSLTSLGNTEAFF. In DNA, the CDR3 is TGTGCCAGCAGCTTAACGTCTTTAGGGAACACTGAAGCTTTCTTT.

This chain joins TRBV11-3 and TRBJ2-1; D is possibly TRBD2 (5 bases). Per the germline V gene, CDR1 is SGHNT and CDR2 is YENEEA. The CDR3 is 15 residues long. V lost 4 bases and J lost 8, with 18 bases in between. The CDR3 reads CASSSDSGKVHEQFF. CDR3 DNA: TGTGCCAGCAGCTCAGATTCCGGGAAGGTCCATGAGCAGTTCTTC.

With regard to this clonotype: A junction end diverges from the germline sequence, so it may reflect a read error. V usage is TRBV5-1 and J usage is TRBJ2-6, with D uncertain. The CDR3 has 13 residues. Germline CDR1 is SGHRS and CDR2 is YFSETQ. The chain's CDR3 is CASSFKGANVLTF. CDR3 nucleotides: TGTGCCAGCAGCTTCAAGGGGGCCAACGTCCTGACTTTC.

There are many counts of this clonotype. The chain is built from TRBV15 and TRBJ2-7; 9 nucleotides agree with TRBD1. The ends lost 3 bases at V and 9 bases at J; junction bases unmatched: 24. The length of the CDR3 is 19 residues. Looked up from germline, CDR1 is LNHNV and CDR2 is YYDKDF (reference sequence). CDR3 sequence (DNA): TGTGCCACCAGCAGCGCCGGGACAGGGTCGACTTGGGACAACATGAGGCAGTACTTC. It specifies CATSSAGTGSTWDNMRQYF.

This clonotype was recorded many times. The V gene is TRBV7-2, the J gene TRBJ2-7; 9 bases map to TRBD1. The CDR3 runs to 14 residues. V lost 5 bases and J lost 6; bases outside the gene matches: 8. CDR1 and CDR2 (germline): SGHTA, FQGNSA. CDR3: CASSRPGQGGEQYF. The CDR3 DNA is TGTGCCAGCAGCCGACCGGGACAGGGAGGCGAGCAGTACTTC.

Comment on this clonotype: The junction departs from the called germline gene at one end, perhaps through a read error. CDR3 region: CASSIGGSGYIF. DNA for the CDR3: TGTGCCAGTAGTATAGGGGGCTCTGGCTACATCTTC. The chain combines TRBV19 with TRBJ1-2, with D possibly matching TRBD1 (5 bases). The CDR3 spans 12 residues. Germline values: CDR1 LNHDA, CDR2 SQIVND (reference sequence).

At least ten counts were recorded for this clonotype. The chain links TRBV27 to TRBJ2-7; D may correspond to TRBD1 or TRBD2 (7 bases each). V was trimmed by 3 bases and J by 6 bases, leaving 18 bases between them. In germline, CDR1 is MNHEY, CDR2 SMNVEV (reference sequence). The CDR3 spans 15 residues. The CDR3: CASSFAARGGGEQYF. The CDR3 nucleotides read TGTGCCAGCAGTTTTGCTGCCAGGGGGGGCGGCGAGCAGTACTTC.

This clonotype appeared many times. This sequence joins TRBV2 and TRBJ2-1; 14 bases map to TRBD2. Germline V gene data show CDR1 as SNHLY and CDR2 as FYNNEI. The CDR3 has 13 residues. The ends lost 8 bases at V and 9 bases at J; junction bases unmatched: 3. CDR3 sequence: CASGLAGGFEQFF. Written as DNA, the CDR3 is TGTGCCAGCGGACTAGCGGGAGGTTTTGAGCAGTTCTTC.

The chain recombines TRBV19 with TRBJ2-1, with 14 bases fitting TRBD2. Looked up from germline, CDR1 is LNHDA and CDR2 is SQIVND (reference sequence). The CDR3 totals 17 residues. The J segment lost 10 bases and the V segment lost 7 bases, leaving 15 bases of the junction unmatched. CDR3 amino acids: CASKGLAGVVPRGEQFF. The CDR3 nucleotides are TGTGCCAGTAAGGGACTAGCGGGAGTGGTCCCAAGAGGGGAGCAGTTCTTC.

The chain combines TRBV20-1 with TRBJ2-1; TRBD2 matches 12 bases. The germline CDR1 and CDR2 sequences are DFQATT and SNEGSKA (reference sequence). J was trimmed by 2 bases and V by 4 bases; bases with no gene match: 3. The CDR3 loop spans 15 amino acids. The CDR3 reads CSATRLAGAYNEQFF. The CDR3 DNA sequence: TGCAGTGCTACGAGACTAGCGGGAGCCTACAATGAGCAGTTCTTC.

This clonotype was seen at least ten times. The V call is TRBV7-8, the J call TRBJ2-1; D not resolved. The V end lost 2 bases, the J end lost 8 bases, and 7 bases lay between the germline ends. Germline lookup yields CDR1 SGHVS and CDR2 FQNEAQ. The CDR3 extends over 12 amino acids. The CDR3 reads CASSLKAHEQFF. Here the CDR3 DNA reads TGTGCCAGCAGCTTAAAGGCCCATGAGCAGTTCTTC.